This T cell receptor beta chain is from a study of cytomegalovirus exposure and HLA in healthy donors. At the level of the study: One earlier analysis, a look at 180 million or so T cells, found approximately 120 million unique TCR beta sequences. Study conclusions and caveats: Despite most TCR sequences being rare, some public TCRs occurred in many donors. TCR beta chain V- and J-gene trimming was linked, in a later analysis, to a missense variant in DCLRE1C.

This CDR3 comprises 14 residues. The germline V gene encodes CDR1 SNHLY and CDR2 FYNNEI. V dropped 6 bases and J dropped 8; count of bases not matched to a gene: 5. Details on this clone: The antigen remains undetermined.

The primer mix had 60 Vbeta and 13 Jbeta primers. Only in-frame clones appear in the TCRdb table, and some are missing; sequencing was by immunoSEQ multiplex PCR. This sample has 99,000 or so clones, with roughly 79% found just once. All donors participated as healthy donors of bone marrow. Sequencing used PBMCs. The chain uses TRBV2 and TRBJ2-1, with TRBD2 identical over 12 bases. The sequence was collected from a male donor in good health and CMV-seronegative. For the CDR3, the DNA is TGTGCCAGCAGAGGACTAGCGGGATTCGATGAGCAGTTCTTC. Protein product: CASRGLAGFDEQFF.